A selection of T cell receptor beta chains follows, all from one sample in a study of T cell repertoires in cytomegalovirus infection. No antigen is known for these receptors. In TCRdb, the reads were re-called with MiXCR into one record per CDR3 protein. Among about 920,000 distinct CDR3 sequences listed, roughly a third were seen once. The sequencing used cultured CD8+ T cells from PBMCs, collected from culture after CMV antigen stimulation. These TCRs come from a human donor in good health (CMV status not recorded). Some clones in this sample may be carry-over from other donors' samples. CDR3s include the opening cysteine and the closing phenylalanine or tryptophan. A D gene is named only where the DNA matches it firmly. Clone size is shown for a subset of rows, as once, few, many or a class of expanded clone.

D	size	V	J	CDR3	DNA
TRBD1	few	TRBV6-5	TRBJ1-4	CASSFRDRAISTNEKLFF	TGTGCCAGCAGCTTCCGGGACAGGGCAATATCAACTAATGAAAAACTGTTTTTT
-	-	TRBV29-1	TRBJ2-2	CSVGNGNTGELFF	TGCAGCGTTGGGAACGGGAACACCGGGGAGCTGTTTTTT
TRBD2	once	TRBV7-6	TRBJ2-5	CASSLAGTNLETQYF	TGTGCCAGCAGCTTAGCGGGGACTAATTTAGAGACCCAGTACTTC
-	-	TRBV29-1	TRBJ1-1	CSVEGQTEAFF	TGCAGCGTTGAAGGTCAGACTGAAGCTTTCTTT
-	many	TRBV7-2	TRBJ2-6	CASSLEDWSGANVLTF	TGTGCCAGCAGCTTAGAAGATTGGTCTGGGGCCAACGTCCTGACTTTC
TRBD1	-	TRBV6-6	TRBJ2-2	CASETGGANTGELFF	TGTGCCAGCGAGACAGGGGGCGCGAACACCGGGGAGCTGTTTTTT
TRBD2	few	TRBV10-3	TRBJ2-7	CAISRTSGGPRLGYEQYF	TGTGCCATCAGCCGGACTAGCGGGGGGCCTAGGCTTGGGTACGAGCAGTACTTC
TRBD2	few	TRBV6-5	TRBJ2-1	CASSYSKRGAYNEQFF	TGTGCCAGCAGTTACTCGAAGCGGGGTGCCTACAATGAGCAGTTCTTC
-	-	TRBV19	TRBJ1-3	CASSKGSFGNTIYF	TGTGCCAGTAGTAAGGGGAGTTTTGGAAACACCATATATTTT
TRBD2	few	TRBV7-6	TRBJ2-7	CASNGGGLYEQYF	TGTGCCAGCAATGGCGGGGGGCTCTACGAGCAGTACTTC
TRBD1	few	TRBV19	TRBJ1-2	CASLSGGYGYTF	TGTGCCAGTCTATCAGGGGGTTACGGCTACACCTTC
-	-	TRBV4-1	TRBJ2-1	CASSQLGGGSYNEQFF	TGCGCCAGCAGCCAATTAGGAGGGGGGTCCTACAATGAGCAGTTCTTC
-	few	TRBV13	TRBJ2-1	CASSQTGRSSYNEQFF	TGTGCCAGCAGCCAGACGGGACGGAGCTCCTACAATGAGCAGTTCTTC
-	-	TRBV4-3	TRBJ2-1	CASSQDLSGRDNEQFF	TGCGCCAGCAGCCAAGATCTATCAGGCCGAGACAATGAGCAGTTCTTC
-	few	TRBV12-3/TRBV12-4	TRBJ1-1	CASSWVGTEAFF	TGTGCCAGCAGTTGGGTGGGCACTGAAGCTTTCTTT
TRBD1	-	TRBV7-3	TRBJ2-3	CASSKDWTGDSTDTQYF	TGTGCCAGCAGCAAAGACTGGACAGGGGACAGCACAGATACGCAGTATTTT
-	-	TRBV7-9	TRBJ1-1	CASTLAVNTEAFF	TGTGCCAGCACCTTAGCTGTGAACACTGAAGCTTTCTTT
-	-	TRBV19	TRBJ1-1	CASRRRGVNTEAFF	TGTGCCAGTAGAAGACGAGGGGTGAACACTGAAGCTTTCTTT
-	-	TRBV19	TRBJ1-2	CASSLPVDGPYGYTF	TGTGCCAGTAGTCTACCAGTGGACGGCCCCTATGGCTACACCTTC
-	-	TRBV27	TRBJ2-5	CASSSVWGAEETQYF	TGTGCCAGCAGTTCTGTTTGGGGGGCCGAAGAGACCCAGTACTTC
-	-	TRBV5-4	TRBJ1-6	CASASGDSYNSPLHF	TGTGCCAGCGCGTCAGGGGACTCCTATAATTCACCCCTCCACTTT
-	-	TRBV29-1	TRBJ1-1	CSVGWSTEAFF	TGCAGCGTTGGCTGGAGCACTGAAGCTTTCTTT
-	once	TRBV25-1	TRBJ2-4	CASRRLAKNIQYF	TGTGCCAGCAGGAGACTAGCCAAAAACATTCAGTACTTC
-	few	TRBV6-5	TRBJ1-4	CASSYGGGVNEKLFF	TGTGCCAGCAGTTACGGCGGGGGAGTTAATGAAAAACTGTTTTTT
-	-	TRBV6-2/TRBV6-3	TRBJ2-3	CASSYSAISTDTQYF	TGTGCCAGCAGTTACTCGGCTATTAGCACAGATACGCAGTATTTT
-	-	TRBV2	TRBJ2-7	CASERGEEVYEQYF	TGTGCCAGCGAACGGGGAGAGGAAGTATACGAGCAGTACTTC
TRBD1	-	TRBV27	TRBJ2-7	CASSIQGAEQYF	TGTGCCAGCAGCATACAGGGGGCCGAGCAGTACTTC
-	-	TRBV7-3	TRBJ1-1	CASSLTDENTEAFF	TGTGCCAGCAGCTTAACTGACGAGAACACTGAAGCTTTCTTT
-	few	TRBV19	TRBJ2-7	CASSPSADSYEQYF	TGTGCCAGTAGTCCCTCGGCGGACTCTTACGAGCAGTACTTC
-	-	TRBV6-6	TRBJ2-7	CASSDGVVGPYEQYF	TGTGCCAGCAGTGACGGTGTCGTGGGTCCCTACGAGCAGTACTTC
TRBD2	few	TRBV6-6	TRBJ2-3	CASRLLAATDTQYF	TGTGCCAGCAGGCTACTAGCGGCCACAGATACGCAGTATTTT
-	-	TRBV24-1	TRBJ1-2	CATSESGLINYGYTF	TGTGCCACCAGTGAATCGGGACTCATCAACTATGGCTACACCTTC
-	-	TRBV6-2/TRBV6-3	TRBJ2-7	CASSYWHPQDVGEQYF	TGTGCCAGCAGTTATTGGCACCCCCAGGACGTCGGCGAGCAGTACTTC
-	-	TRBV19	TRBJ2-5	CASTPGSRRETQYF	TGTGCCAGTACTCCGGGGAGCAGAAGAGAGACCCAGTACTTC
TRBD1	few	TRBV4-1	TRBJ2-1	CASSQPGTGNNEQFF	TGCGCCAGCAGCCAACCCGGGACAGGGAACAATGAGCAGTTCTTC
TRBD2	-	TRBV2	TRBJ2-1	CATKLAGSYNEQFF	TGTGCCACTAAACTAGCGGGGAGTTACAATGAGCAGTTCTTC
-	-	TRBV19	TRBJ1-1	CASTHLGFLEGSFTEAFF	TGTGCCAGTACCCACCTCGGGTTTTTAGAGGGGTCCTTCACTGAAGCTTTCTTT
-	few	TRBV27	TRBJ2-3	CASSSITGGADTQYF	TGTGCCAGCAGTTCGATCACAGGGGGGGCAGATACGCAGTATTTT
TRBD2	-	TRBV9	TRBJ2-1	CASSVESGGAGNEQFF	TGTGCCAGCAGCGTAGAAAGCGGGGGGGCCGGCAATGAGCAGTTCTTC
TRBD1	-	TRBV19	TRBJ2-7	CASRAGTGDFAQYF	TGTGCCAGTAGGGCCGGGACAGGGGATTTTGCGCAGTACTTC
TRBD1	-	TRBV12-3/TRBV12-4	TRBJ1-6	CASSLSGTGFSPLHF	TGTGCCAGCAGTTTATCTGGGACAGGGTTTTCACCCCTCCACTTT
-	many	TRBV6-5	TRBJ1-1	CASSPYTNTEAFF	TGTGCCAGCAGTCCCTATACGAACACTGAAGCTTTCTTT
-	few	TRBV18	TRBJ1-1	CASSPSAGVGTEAFF	TGTGCCAGCTCACCCTCGGCGGGGGTGGGCACTGAAGCTTTCTTT
-	-	TRBV7-9	TRBJ1-1	CASRSDRPGSNTEAFF	TGTGCCAGCAGGTCGGACCGGCCAGGTTCGAACACTGAAGCTTTCTTT
-	-	TRBV7-9	TRBJ2-1	CASKFSYNEQFF	TGTGCCAGCAAGTTCTCTTACAATGAGCAGTTCTTC
-	many	TRBV7-8	TRBJ2-1	CASSLEPDPHPSYNEQFF	TGTGCCAGCAGCTTAGAACCCGACCCGCACCCTTCCTACAATGAGCAGTTCTTC
-	once	TRBV6-5	TRBJ1-5	CASSPYQLRGKGNQPQHF	TGTGCCAGCAGCCCCTATCAATTGAGGGGGAAGGGCAATCAGCCCCAGCATTTT
TRBD1	-	TRBV19	TRBJ1-5	CASRDRYSNQPQHF	TGTGCCAGTAGGGACAGGTATAGCAATCAGCCCCAGCATTTT
-	few	TRBV7-9	TRBJ2-2	CASSSMAVPLNTGELFF	TGTGCCAGCAGCTCCATGGCAGTTCCCCTGAACACCGGGGAGCTGTTTTTT
TRBD2	many	TRBV6-1	TRBJ2-3	CASSESAGGLTDTQYF	TGTGCCAGCAGTGAATCGGCGGGGGGCCTCACAGATACGCAGTATTTT
TRBD1	-	TRBV7-9	TRBJ1-4	CASSSRDRGRWEKLFF	TGTGCCAGCAGCTCCCGGGACAGGGGGCGCTGGGAAAAACTGTTTTTT
-	few	TRBV29-1	TRBJ1-2	CSVDGGGEVDDGYTF	TGCAGCGTTGATGGGGGGGGCGAGGTTGACGACGGCTACACCTTC
TRBD1	-	TRBV7-9	TRBJ1-2	CEARDRGIPRTF	TGTGAGGCGCGGGACAGGGGGATTCCCCGCACCTTC
-	many	TRBV7-2	TRBJ2-7	CASSSGRVEYF	TGTGCCAGCAGCTCCGGCAGGGTAGAATACTTC
-	-	TRBV6-6	TRBJ1-1	CASSDTGWVQMNTEAFF	TGTGCCAGCAGTGATACGGGGTGGGTCCAAATGAACACTGAAGCTTTCTTT
TRBD2	few	TRBV27	TRBJ2-1	CASSLSWRLAGDNEQFF	TGTGCCAGCAGTTTAAGTTGGAGATTAGCGGGAGACAATGAGCAGTTCTTC
-	few	TRBV7-9	TRBJ2-3	CATPGGASTDTQYF	TGTGCCACCCCCGGCGGTGCTAGCACAGATACGCAGTATTTT
-	-	TRBV7-9	TRBJ1-4	CASSLRRGAEKELFF	TGTGCCAGCAGCTTAAGGAGGGGAGCCGAAAAGGAACTGTTTTTT
-	-	TRBV7-9	TRBJ2-1	CASSLELGELEQFF	TGTGCCAGCAGCTTAGAACTGGGGGAACTTGAGCAGTTCTTC